Shown below are 32 T cell receptor beta chains from a single sample sequenced in a study of post-analysis software for immune sequencing data. No antigen has been identified for these receptors. Broader study findings: Controls showed lower frequencies than patients for five TRBV segments, and TRBV5-6, TRBV5-1 and TRBV20-1 were among these.

The library was made from cDNA and included unique molecular identifiers. One entry per CDR3 protein, called by TCRdb with MiXCR from the PCR reads. The table shows approximately 690,000 distinct CDR3 sequences, with 59% occurring only once. Material for sequencing was blood. The receptors shown here come from a girl aged 2 to 10 with multiple sclerosis.

CDR3 protein: CASSAHGNAKNIQYF. For the CDR3, the DNA is TGTGCCAGCAGCGCCCACGGGAATGCCAAAAACATTCAGTACTTC. The chain recombines TRBV11-2 with TRBJ2-4; maybe TRBD2 (5 bases). The CDR3 has 15 residues. Germline V CDR1 and CDR2: SGHAT, FQNNGV. The germline V and J ends were trimmed by 5 bases and 1 base, with 12 bases remaining between them.

The J gene is TRBJ1-2, the V gene TRBV4-2; D uncertain. CDR1 LGHNA and CDR2 YNFKEQ come from the germline V gene. CDR3 size: 15 residues. With 1 base removed from V and 0 bases from J, the gap between germline ends came to 9 bases. CDR3 loop: CASSQVRLSNYGYTF. The CDR3 DNA is TGTGCCAGCAGCCAAGTCAGGCTGTCTAACTATGGCTACACCTTC.

V is TRBV20-1 and J is TRBJ1-4, with D perhaps matching TRBD1 (6 bases). Germline V lookup: CDR1 DFQATT, CDR2 SNEGSKA (reference sequence). This CDR3 has 14 amino acids. V was cut by 0 bases and J by 4 bases, with 9 bases left in between. CDR3 nucleotides: TGCAGTGCTAGAGATGCCAGGGGTAATGAAAAACTGTTTTTT. Translating gives CSARDARGNEKLFF.

Only a few counts were recorded for this clonotype. CDR3 coding DNA: TGTGCCAGCGGGGTTCGGGGGTACGGAGGTGGTAGCAATGAGCAGTTCTTC. Translated, it gives CASGVRGYGGGSNEQFF. V usage is TRBV9 and J usage is TRBJ2-1; D may be TRBD2 (6 bases). This CDR3 region has 17 residues. V lost 7 bases, J lost 6 bases, and 26 bases lay in between. Germline CDR1 and CDR2: SGDLS and YYNGEE.

CDR3 residues: CASTVQSGTSAGANVLTF. CDR3 bases: TGTGCCAGCACCGTCCAATCGGGGACCTCTGCTGGGGCCAACGTCCTGACTTTC. The chain is built from TRBV11-3 and TRBJ2-6; D tentatively reads TRBD1 or TRBD2 (5 bases each). The CDR3 has 18 amino acids. CDR1 SGHNT and CDR2 YENEEA come from the germline V gene. V was clipped by 7 bases and J by 2 bases, with 21 bases between them.

This clonotype showed up just a few times. J is TRBJ2-3 and V is TRBV20-1, with 8 positions matching TRBD2. CDR1 is DFQATT, CDR2 SNEGSKA, per germline (reference sequence). The CDR3 consists of 13 residues. V lost 6 bases and J lost 8; bases outside the gene matches: 10. The CDR3 nucleotides are TGCAGTGCCGAGGGACTAGAATGGGTTACGCAGTATTTT. Protein product: CSAEGLEWVTQYF.

This clonotype was observed a handful of times. The chain employs TRBV5-1 and TRBJ2-7, with TRBD1 matching over 7 bases. Germline V lookup: CDR1 SGHRS, CDR2 YFSETQ. Trimming cost V 0 bases and J 1 base; bases outside gene matches: 7. This CDR3 is built from 16 residues. CDR3 in DNA: TGCGCCAGCAGCTTGGCCGACAGGGACAATTCCTACGAGCAGTACTTC. It specifies CASSLADRDNSYEQYF.

The genes are TRBV20-1 and TRBJ1-5; the D is unclear. CDR1 DFQATT and CDR2 SNEGSKA come from the germline V gene (reference sequence). V was shortened by 0 bases and J by 3 bases, with 18 bases between the two germline ends. CDR3 length: 17 residues. The CDR3 loop is CSARDSRPSVPNQPQHF. The CDR3 DNA follows: TGCAGTGCTAGAGACTCCCGACCCTCGGTCCCCAATCAGCCCCAGCATTTT.

The table lists this clonotype with a few counts. The gene calls are TRBV7-2 and TRBJ1-6, with a tentative D call TRBD1 (6 bases). Per the germline V gene, CDR1 is SGHTA and CDR2 is FQGNSA. The CDR3 spans 15 residues. Trimming pared 4 bases from V and 5 bases from J, leaving 12 bases between. The CDR3 loop is CASSYRDTHNSPLHF. The CDR3 nucleotides read TGTGCCAGCAGCTACCGGGACACCCATAATTCACCCCTCCACTTT.

The chain combines TRBV6-5 with TRBJ1-6; D may be TRBD1 (6 bases). The CDR3 covers 17 residues. The germline gives CDR1 MNHEY, CDR2 SVGAGI. V lost 0 bases and J lost 8, with 17 bases in between. The CDR3 region is CASSYSIRGPLYSPLHF. CDR3 nucleotides: TGTGCCAGCAGTTACTCGATTCGGGGGCCCCTCTATTCACCCCTCCACTTT.

The gene calls are TRBV12-3 or TRBV12-4 and TRBJ2-7; D is undetermined. The J call may be mistaken, given a closer DNA end match to TRBJ2-5. The CDR3 loop spans 11 amino acids. CDR3 in DNA: TGTGCCAGCAGTACCCGTGGGACCCAGTACTTC. This sequence encodes CASSTRGTQYF.

This clonotype turned up a few times. For the CDR3, the DNA is TGCGCCAGCAGCCCCAGGGAGGGAGATACGCAGTATTTT. It specifies CASSPREGDTQYF. The chain combines TRBV4-3 with TRBJ2-3; 7 positions agree with TRBD2. V lost 4 bases to trimming and J lost 5 bases; unmatched junction nucleotides: 3. Per the germline V gene, CDR1 is LGHNA and CDR2 is YSLEER. CDR3 length equals 13 residues.

This clonotype was counted a few times. V is TRBV20-1 and J is TRBJ2-7; 12 nucleotides agree with TRBD2. Germline lookup yields CDR1 DFQATT and CDR2 SNEGSKA (reference sequence). This CDR3 is 14 amino acids long. Trimming at V came to 1 base and at J to 7 bases, leaving 5 bases not matched to a gene. CDR3 sequence (DNA): TGCAGTGCTAGAGTGACTAGCGGGAGTTGGGAGCAGTACTTC. It specifies CSARVTSGSWEQYF.

This clonotype has only a few counts. The gene calls are TRBV6-5 and TRBJ1-1, with TRBD1 matching 7 bases. The germline V gene encodes CDR1 MNHEY and CDR2 SVGAGI. With V trimmed by 2 bases and J by 3 bases, 3 bases remained unmatched. The CDR3 is made up of 14 amino acids. CDR3 sequence reads: CASSYRDSYTEAFF. CDR3 DNA sequence: TGTGCCAGCAGTTACCGGGACAGTTACACTGAAGCTTTCTTT.

V and J are TRBV12-3 or TRBV12-4 and TRBJ1-1; a weak D match, TRBD1 (6 bases). This CDR3 is 15 amino acids long. Trimming stripped 2 bases from V and 6 bases from J, with 16 bases between. The CDR3 DNA follows: TGTGCCAGCAGTTTATCCGGGGGCAGTATCTCTGAAGCTTTCTTT. Translating it yields CASSLSGGSISEAFF.

As concerns this clonotype: The junction differs from germline at one of its ends, possibly a read error. The chain combines TRBV20-1 with TRBJ2-3, with no clear D. The germline V gene has CDR1 DFQATT and CDR2 SNEGSKA (reference sequence). The CDR3 contains 14 residues. The CDR3 coding sequence is TGCAGTGCTAGACCCTCGCTGCAGAGAGATACACAGTATTTT. The encoded protein is CSARPSLQRDTQYF.

The J gene is TRBJ1-1, the V gene TRBV7-3, with D possibly being TRBD1 (6 bases). The germline V gene has CDR1 SGHTA and CDR2 FQGTGA. The ends were cut back, 5 bases at V and 4 bases at J, with 23 bases in the middle. This CDR3 is 17 amino acids long. CDR3 DNA sequence: TGTGCCAGCAGCCCCCAGGGGATGGTAGGGCTGATCACTGAAGCTTTCTTT. Protein: CASSPQGMVGLITEAFF. Looking up the rest from reference TRBV7-3 and TRBJ1-1 gives the full variable domain: GAGVSQTPSNKVTEKGKYVELRCDPISGHTALYWYRQSLGQGPEFLIYFQGTGAADDSGLPNDRFFAVRPEGSVSTLKIQRTERGDSAVYLCASSPQGMVGLITEAFFGQGTRLTVV.

This clonotype has a handful of counts. The V and J genes are TRBV2 and TRBJ2-3, with D maybe TRBD1 (7 bases). This CDR3 is 16 amino acids long. The V end was cut by 2 bases, the J end by 3 bases, with 15 bases between. CDR1 SNHLY and CDR2 FYNNEI come from the germline V gene. The CDR3 nucleotides are TGTGCCAGCAGTGAACCCCAGGGGGGCAGTACAGATACGCAGTATTTT. Its protein product is CASSEPQGGSTDTQYF.

V is TRBV28 and J is TRBJ2-1; D is unresolved. Germline V gene sequence: CDR1 MDHEN, CDR2 SYDVKM. V was clipped by 3 bases and J by 6 bases, with 9 bases between them. The CDR3 sequence is 13 residues long. The CDR3 loop is CASSLTPLNEQFF. DNA for the CDR3: TGTGCCAGCAGTTTGACCCCTCTCAATGAGCAGTTCTTC.

This chain connects TRBV10-3 to TRBJ1-1, with D possibly being TRBD1 (5 bases). Trimming left V 10 bases short and J 5 bases short, with 17 bases between. CDR3 length: 13 residues. The germline gives CDR1 ENHRY, CDR2 SYGVKD. The DNA of the CDR3 is TGTGCCACCTGGGGGGGTTCGAGGACTGAAGCTTTCTTT. It specifies CATWGGSRTEAFF.

The CDR3 sequence is CAIRGTGPSDTQYF. The CDR3 DNA reads as TGTGCCATCAGGGGGACAGGCCCGTCGGATACGCAGTATTTT. The V call is TRBV10-3, the J call TRBJ2-3; TRBD1 aligns across 8 bases. Germline values: CDR1 ENHRY, CDR2 SYGVKD. This CDR3 contains 14 residues. V lost 6 bases to trimming and J lost 6 bases; unmatched junction nucleotides: 8.

This clonotype came up a few times. The rearrangement joins TRBV10-3 to TRBJ1-1, with D unclear. Deletions cut 6 bases from V and 1 base from J, with 9 bases between. CDR3 length: 13 residues. Per the germline V gene, CDR1 is ENHRY and CDR2 is SYGVKD. CDR3 loop: CAIRDRPNTEAFF. The DNA of the CDR3 is TGTGCCATCAGGGACCGACCGAACACTGAAGCTTTCTTT.

This sequence joins TRBV6-6 and TRBJ2-1; a possible D gene is TRBD2 (6 bases). In germline, CDR1 is MNHNY, CDR2 SVGAGI (reference sequence). The CDR3 sequence is 17 residues long. With 2 bases removed from V and 0 bases from J, the gap between germline ends came to 14 bases. CDR3 loop: CASSYDRRGSSYNEQFF. The CDR3 DNA reads TGTGCCAGCAGTTACGATCGCCGGGGGAGCTCCTACAATGAGCAGTTCTTC.

With regard to this clonotype: At one end the junction does not follow the germline gene, possibly because of a read error. The rearrangement links TRBV6-5 to TRBJ1-4, with 9 bases matching TRBD1. The CDR3 is 16 amino acids. CDR1 is MNHEY, CDR2 SVGAGI, per germline. CDR3 in DNA: TGTGCCAGCAGGGGGTTAACCGGGACAGGGCCGTGGAAACGGTTTTTT. It is translated as CASRGLTGTGPWKRFF.

The chain is built from TRBV11-2 and TRBJ1-2, with a possible D match to TRBD1 (5 bases). CDR3 size: 13 residues. The V end was cut by 5 bases, the J end by 10 bases, with 17 bases between. Germline-derived CDR1 and CDR2 are SGHAT and FQNNGV. CDR3: CASSATRWGDYTF. As DNA, the CDR3 is TGTGCCAGCAGCGCTACCCGGTGGGGGGACTACACCTTC.

This clonotype has only a few counts. This chain uses TRBV5-1 with TRBJ2-5; 7 positions agree with TRBD2. CDR1 and CDR2 (germline): SGHRS, YFSETQ. The CDR3 has 15 residues. V shed 5 bases, J shed 5 bases, and the junction held 12 bases outside the gene matches. In DNA, the CDR3 is TGCGCCAGCAGGTTTACCGGGACTAAGGGGGAGACCCAGTACTTC. Translation: CASRFTGTKGETQYF.

This clonotype was picked up a small number of times. The V call is TRBV6-6, the J call TRBJ1-2; weak D call: TRBD1 (6 bases). V was shortened by 0 bases and J by 8 bases, with 13 bases between the two germline ends. This CDR3 region has 14 residues. Germline CDR1 and CDR2: MNHNY and SVGAGI (reference sequence). The CDR3 loop reads CASSYSEQGSGYTF. The CDR3 DNA sequence: TGTGCCAGCAGTTACTCGGAACAGGGAAGCGGCTACACCTTC.

This chain joins TRBV9 and TRBJ2-7, with D perhaps TRBD1 (6 bases). The germline V and J ends were trimmed by 3 bases and 2 bases, with 18 bases remaining between them. The CDR3 runs 16 residues. Germline-derived CDR1 and CDR2 are SGDLS and YYNGEE. The CDR3 sequence: CASSDRDIDAPYEQYF. The CDR3 DNA follows: TGTGCCAGCAGCGATCGGGACATCGATGCGCCCTACGAGCAGTACTTC.

The chain is built from TRBV4-2 and TRBJ2-3; no clear D. V was pared by 6 bases and J by 2 bases, with 21 bases between. Per germline, CDR1 LGHNA and CDR2 YNFKEQ. The CDR3 covers 17 residues. The CDR3 coding sequence is TGTGCCAGCAGGCCCTTTAAATTAGGGCGCACCACAGATACGCAGTATTTT. Amino acid sequence: CASRPFKLGRTTDTQYF.

The V gene is TRBV5-1, the J gene TRBJ2-2; D unclear. The CDR3 extends over 16 amino acids. V lost 4 bases to trimming and J lost 0 bases, with 13 bases between them. CDR1 and CDR2 from the germline V gene are SGHRS and YFSETQ. CDR3 nucleotides: TGCGCCAGCAGCCCTCCTGGGCGCTCGAACACCGGGGAGCTGTTTTTT. Its protein is CASSPPGRSNTGELFF.

V gene TRBV20-1 combines with J gene TRBJ2-7; TRBD2 might be the D (6 bases). The CDR3 sequence is 15 residues long. Trimming left V 6 bases short and J 4 bases short, with 22 bases between. CDR1 is DFQATT and CDR2 is SNEGSKA in the germline V gene (reference sequence). CDR3 residues: CSAQVVGGTGYEQYF. The DNA for the CDR3 is TGCAGTGCGCAGGTCGTGGGGGGAACGGGTTACGAGCAGTACTTC.

The chain recombines TRBV29-1 with TRBJ2-3; 15 bases map to TRBD2. Germline V gene lookup returns CDR1 SQVTM and CDR2 ANQGSEA. This CDR3 has 15 residues. The V segment lost 4 bases and the J segment 6 bases; nucleotides outside the gene matches: 5. The CDR3 DNA follows: TGCAGCGTTGTCCGGACTAGCGGGAGGGCTGATACGCAGTATTTT. Translating gives CSVVRTSGRADTQYF.